The sequence of this T cell receptor beta chain was determined in a study of T cells after yellow fever vaccination. Study at large: SMART-Seq v4 Ultra Low Input prepared the low-cell-number fractions. Study results and caveats: Contaminating bulk clonotypes could be abundant in FACS-sorted repertoires.

Only a few counts were recorded for this clonotype. Its antigen is undetermined. V shed 4 bases and J shed 3 bases, with 4 bases lying between them. The CDR3 spans 11 residues. Germline V gives CDR1 SGHKS, CDR2 YYEKEE (reference sequence). For TCR, cDNA came from 5'RACE template switching, which added a universal primer site and UMIs. Each CDR3 protein gets one entry after TCRdb re-called the 5' RACE reads with MiXCR. The data show 280,000 or so distinct CDR3 sequences, with around 10% seen just once and 3% to 3.5% held by the top ten. The rearrangement joins TRBV5-5 to TRBJ1-1, with no clear D. The specimen was CD4+ T cells sorted from PBMCs, collected 5 days after the yellow fever booster vaccination. The clonotype was recovered from a man between 18 and 35 years old who received the YFV17D yellow fever vaccine. CDR3 nucleotides: TGTGCCAGCAGCACATACACTGAAGCTTTCTTT. Translating it yields CASSTYTEAFF.